This entry describes one T cell receptor beta chain. This sample stems from a study of yellow fever vaccine responses in identical twins. The junction had 10 bases not matched to a gene; V was cut back by 6 bases and J by 6 bases. This CDR3 comprises 14 residues. Germline V gene sequence: CDR1 DFQATT, CDR2 SNEGSKA (reference sequence). TCRdb reprocessed the RT-PCR reads via MiXCR and lists one record per CDR3 protein. The sample holds 8,300 or so distinct CDR3 sequences, approximately 88% seen once. This sequence joins TRBV20-1 and TRBJ2-1, with 8 nucleotides matching TRBD1. Sample: T cells from blood (PBMCs), unsorted or a sorted subset (not recorded which), taken before or after yellow fever vaccination (not recorded which). This TCR was sampled from a young woman who received the yellow fever vaccine. The CDR3 nucleotides are TGCAGTGCCACCACCCCGGACAGGGTCAATGAGCAGTTCTTC. Translation gives CSATTPDRVNEQFF.